The rows below give T cell receptor beta chains drawn from one sample of a study of CD8+ T cells in alopecia areata. This table comes from immunoSEQ multiplex PCR, and its TCRdb copy is limited to in-frame clones, with some not included. The sample has roughly 210,000 clones, 40% to 45% seen once. The specimen was CD4+ T cells sorted from blood, collected at approximately week 36, from a patient treated with tofacitinib. Receptors originate from a human donor with alopecia areata. Each CDR3 is given with its conserved first and last residue. The order of the fields is D gene, J gene, clone size, V gene, CDR3 DNA, CDR3 protein. D genes are given only for firm matches. Size is omitted from some rows. Given values are once, few, many or a class for expanded clones.

>TRBD2|TRBJ2-1|once|TRBV4-3
TGCGCCAGCAGCCAAGTGGGACGCGGGAGCTCCTACAATGAGCAGTTCTTC
CASSQVGRGSSYNEQFF
>TRBD2|TRBJ2-7|NA|TRBV9
TGTGCCAGCAGCCCTCGGGAGGGCCCTTACCACGAGCAGTACTTC
CASSPREGPYHEQYF
>TRBD1|TRBJ1-5|NA|TRBV19
TGTGCCACCCGGGACAGGGGTTATCAGCCCCAGCATTTT
CATRDRGYQPQHF
>TRBD1|TRBJ1-5|few|TRBV6-5
TGTGCCAGCAGGCCGGACAGGAGCAATCAGCCCCAGCATTTT
CASRPDRSNQPQHF
>TRBD2|TRBJ2-7|NA|TRBV15
TGTGCCACCAGCGGGGGGACTAGCGTTCTTCCCCCGACGAAGTACGAGCAGTACTTC
CATSGGTSVLPPTKYEQYF
>NA|TRBJ2-1|NA|TRBV7-2
TGTGCCAGCAGCTTACTAGGGGGCTACAATGAGCAGTTCTTC
CASSLLGGYNEQFF
>NA|TRBJ2-5|few|TRBV5-6
TGTGCCAGCAGCCCGCTGGTTGAAAGACAAGAGACCCAGTACTTC
CASSPLVERQETQYF
>NA|TRBJ1-1|NA|TRBV14
TGTGCCAGCCGTTCTCCAGTTTTCTTT
CASRSPVFF
>NA|TRBJ2-1|few|TRBV7-2
TGTGCCAGCAGCTTTGGCGGGGTCTCCTACAATGAGCAGTTCTTC
CASSFGGVSYNEQFF
>NA|TRBJ1-2|NA|TRBV7-9
TGTGCCAGCAGCGCTACGACCTATGGCTACACCTTC
CASSATTYGYTF
>TRBD1|TRBJ2-6|few|TRBV23-1
TGCGCCAGCAGTCAATCGGCCATTACAACGGGACAGATCTCTGGGGCCAACGTCCTGACTTTC
CASSQSAITTGQISGANVLTF
>NA|TRBJ2-7|NA|TRBV7-2
TGTGCCAGCAGCCCATCCAGGGGGGCCTACGAGCAGTACTTC
CASSPSRGAYEQYF
>TRBD2|TRBJ2-7|NA|TRBV5-1
TGCGCCAGCAGCTTTACGGGAGGGCCATACGAGCAGTACTTC
CASSFTGGPYEQYF
>NA|TRBJ2-7|few|TRBV2
TGTGCCAGCACTGGGGATGGGTACGAGCAGTACTTC
CASTGDGYEQYF
>TRBD1|TRBJ2-1|NA|TRBV11-1
TGTGCCAGCAGCTGGGACAGGAATGAGCAGTTCTTC
CASSWDRNEQFF
>NA|TRBJ2-2|few|TRBV29-1
TGCAGCGCCGGACAGAACACCGGGGAGCTGTTTTTT
CSAGQNTGELFF
>TRBD1|TRBJ2-7|NA|TRBV6-6
TGTGCCAGCAGTGACCGGGACAGGGTCCACGAGCAGTACTTC
CASSDRDRVHEQYF
>NA|TRBJ2-6|NA|TRBV29-1
TGCAGCGTTGAAGGCATTTCTGGGGCCAACGTCCTGACTTTC
CSVEGISGANVLTF
>TRBD2|TRBJ2-1|NA|TRBV29-1
TGCAGCGCAAGAGGACTAGCGGGTTACAATGAGCAGTTCTTC
CSARGLAGYNEQFF
>NA|TRBJ2-7|NA|TRBV20-1
TGCAGTGCTAGGTCCTACGAGCAGTACTTC
CSARSYEQYF
>NA|TRBJ2-5|NA|TRBV2
TGTGCCAGCAACTCGGAGCGCAGAATCGGGGAGACCCAGTACTTC
CASNSERRIGETQYF
>NA|TRBJ1-2|NA|TRBV15
TGTGCCACCAGCAGAGAGCGGGGATACTATGGCTACACCTTC
CATSRERGYYGYTF
>NA|TRBJ2-1|few|TRBV29-1
TGCAGCGTTGAGACTATTTACAATGAGCAGTTCTTC
CSVETIYNEQFF
>TRBD2|TRBJ2-7|few|TRBV27
TGTGCCAGCAGTTCGGGACTAGCGGGAGGCTACGAGCAGTACTTC
CASSSGLAGGYEQYF
>NA|TRBJ2-2|few|TRBV29-1
TGCAGCGTTAACCCCCCTGGTTCCGGGGAGCTGTTTTTT
CSVNPPGSGELFF
>TRBD2|TRBJ2-7|NA|TRBV9
TGTGCCAGCAGCGTCGAGACTAGCGGGAGGTCCGAGCAGTACTTC
CASSVETSGRSEQYF
>NA|TRBJ2-1|few|TRBV30
TGTGCCTCAGCGGCGTCCTGGGATGAGCAGTTCTTC
CASAASWDEQFF
>TRBD2|TRBJ2-1|NA|TRBV10-3
TGTGCCATCATCCCCGGGACTAGCGGGAGACACTCCTACAATGAGCAGTTCTTC
CAIIPGTSGRHSYNEQFF
>NA|TRBJ2-1|once|TRBV30
TGTGCCTGGGGCGACATCAATGAGCAGTTCTTC
CAWGDINEQFF
>NA|TRBJ2-3|few|TRBV7-2
TGTGCCAGCAGCAGAGATACAGATACGCAGTATTTT
CASSRDTDTQYF
>TRBD1|TRBJ1-2|few|TRBV27
TGTGCCAGCAGTTCCGACAGGGTAACCGGTGGCTACACCTTC
CASSSDRVTGGYTF
>NA|TRBJ2-1|NA|TRBV5-1
TGCGCCAGCAGCTCTTCCGGGACGCGGGCGGACAATGAGCAGTTCTTC
CASSSSGTRADNEQFF
>NA|TRBJ1-1|NA|TRBV5-6
TGTGCCAGCAGCTTGGGGGCGACCCTTTTGAACACTGAAGCTTTCTTT
CASSLGATLLNTEAFF
>NA|TRBJ2-7|few|TRBV29-1
TGCAGCGTTGTGTCGGACGTCACCTACGAGCAGTACTTC
CSVVSDVTYEQYF
>NA|TRBJ2-5|NA|TRBV7-2
TGTGCCAGCAGCTTAGTGGGCAGTAGGGAGACCCAGTACTTC
CASSLVGSRETQYF
>NA|TRBJ2-5|NA|TRBV12-5
TGTGCTAGTGGTTTGGAAATCGGACGGGTGAGGGCCCAGTACTTC
CASGLEIGRVRAQYF
>NA|TRBJ1-1|NA|TRBV30
TGTGCCTGGAGTGACAGAATGATTGAAGCTTTCTTT
CAWSDRMIEAFF
>TRBD1|TRBJ1-5|few|TRBV6-1
TGTGCCAGCAGCGCAACCCGGGACAGCGTTCAGCCCCAGCATTTT
CASSATRDSVQPQHF
>TRBD2|TRBJ2-3|NA|TRBV5-4
TGTGCCAGCAGCTCCGGACTAGCGGGCACAGATACGCAGTATTTT
CASSSGLAGTDTQYF
>NA|TRBJ2-7|NA|TRBV27
TGTGCCAGCAGTTTTCGGGGGGCCTTCTACGAGCAGTACTTC
CASSFRGAFYEQYF
>NA|TRBJ2-7|NA|TRBV6-5
TGTGCCAGCAGTTACGGGGCAGGAGCATCCTACGAGCAGTACTTC
CASSYGAGASYEQYF
>NA|TRBJ1-1|NA|TRBV29-1
TGCAGCGTCGAAACAGCCGTGGGCACTGAAGCTTTCTTT
CSVETAVGTEAFF
>NA|TRBJ1-2|NA|TRBV27
TGTGCCAGCAGTTTATCTCCCAGACTCAACTATGGCTACACCTTC
CASSLSPRLNYGYTF
>NA|TRBJ2-5|NA|TRBV7-6
TGTGCCAGCAGCTTTGGGCTGGAGACCCAGTACTTC
CASSFGLETQYF
>TRBD1|TRBJ1-1|once|TRBV2
TGTGCCAGCACCCGGGACAGGGGAGGCACTGAAGCTTTCTTT
CASTRDRGGTEAFF
>TRBD1|TRBJ1-1|NA|TRBV7-8
TGTGCCAGCAGCTTCAGGGGGCTATCCACTGAAGCTTTCTTT
CASSFRGLSTEAFF
>TRBD2|TRBJ2-5|NA|TRBV6-1
TGTGCCAGTGCCACCGGACTAGCGTTGCCAGAGACCCAGTACTTC
CASATGLALPETQYF
>NA|TRBJ2-6|NA|TRBV29-1
TGCAGCGTACGGCTCTCTGGGGCCAACGTCCTGACTTTC
CSVRLSGANVLTF
>TRBD2|TRBJ2-1|NA|TRBV2
TGTGCCAGCAGTGAGTTCGGGACTAGCGTTGAGCAGTTCTTC
CASSEFGTSVEQFF
>NA|TRBJ1-1|NA|TRBV29-1
TGCAGCGTTGATCCGGCCAGTTGGGCTTTCTTT
CSVDPASWAFF
>NA|TRBJ2-5|NA|TRBV2
TGTGCCAGCAGTCCAACGTCGGAGACCCAGTACTTC
CASSPTSETQYF
>TRBD2|TRBJ2-5|NA|TRBV10-3
TGTGCCATCGGTATAGCGGGAGCCGTTGAGACCCAGTACTTC
CAIGIAGAVETQYF
>NA|TRBJ1-2|NA|TRBV6-6
TGTGCCAGCAGTACCCGACAGAGTGGCTATGGCTACACCTTC
CASSTRQSGYGYTF
>TRBD2|TRBJ2-1|NA|TRBV29-1
TGCAGCGTTACTCGGACTAGCGGGAGGTCGTCCTACAATGAGCAGTTCTTC
CSVTRTSGRSSYNEQFF
>NA|TRBJ1-4|few|TRBV25-1
TGTGCCAGCAGTCCGCTTAGGACAAAGAATGAAAAACTGTTTTTT
CASSPLRTKNEKLFF
>TRBD1|TRBJ1-2|NA|TRBV30
TGTGCCTGGAGACTACAGGGGAACTATGGCTACACCTTC
CAWRLQGNYGYTF
>NA|TRBJ1-2|few|TRBV19
TGTGCCACCGGGGCCCTTGGGGGCTACACCTTC
CATGALGGYTF
>NA|TRBJ2-5|once|TRBV4-3
TGCGCCAGCAGCCAAGAAGTTGGGCGGAGGCAAGAGACCCAGTACTTC
CASSQEVGRRQETQYF